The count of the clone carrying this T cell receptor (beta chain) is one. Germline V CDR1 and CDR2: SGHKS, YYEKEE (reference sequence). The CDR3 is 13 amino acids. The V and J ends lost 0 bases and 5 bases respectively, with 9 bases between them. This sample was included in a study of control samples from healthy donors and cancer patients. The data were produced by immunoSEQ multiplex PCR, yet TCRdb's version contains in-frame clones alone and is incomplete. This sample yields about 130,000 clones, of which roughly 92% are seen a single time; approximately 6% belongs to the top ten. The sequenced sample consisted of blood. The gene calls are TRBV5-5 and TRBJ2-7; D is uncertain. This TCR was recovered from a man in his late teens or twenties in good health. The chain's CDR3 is CASSLVPGNEQYF. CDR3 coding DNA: TGTGCCAGCAGCTTGGTACCAGGCAACGAGCAGTACTTC.